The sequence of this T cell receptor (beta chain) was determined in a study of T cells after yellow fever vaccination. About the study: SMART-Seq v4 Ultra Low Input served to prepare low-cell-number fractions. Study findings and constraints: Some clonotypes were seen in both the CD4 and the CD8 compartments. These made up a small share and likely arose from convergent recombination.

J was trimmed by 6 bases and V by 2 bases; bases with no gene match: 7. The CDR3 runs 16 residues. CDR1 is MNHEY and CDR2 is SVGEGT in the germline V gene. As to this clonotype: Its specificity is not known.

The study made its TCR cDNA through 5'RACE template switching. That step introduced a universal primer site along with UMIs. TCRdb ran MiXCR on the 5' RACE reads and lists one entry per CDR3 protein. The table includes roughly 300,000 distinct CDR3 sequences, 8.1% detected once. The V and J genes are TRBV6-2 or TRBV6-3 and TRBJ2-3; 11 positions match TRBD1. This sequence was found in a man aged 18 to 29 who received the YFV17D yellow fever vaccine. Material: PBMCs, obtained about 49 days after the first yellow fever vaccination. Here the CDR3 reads CASSYGGQGEVDTQYF. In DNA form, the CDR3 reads TGTGCCAGCAGTTACGGGGGACAGGGGGAGGTGGATACGCAGTATTTT.